The 30 T cell receptor beta chains presented below share a single source sample, sequenced in a study of post-analysis software for immune sequencing data. Regarding the study as a whole: Among a few TRBV segments more frequent in patients than controls were TRBV5-6, TRBV5-1 and TRBV20-1.

Their antigens are not known. Each TCR beta cDNA library carried unique molecular identifiers. TCRdb reanalysed the PCR reads using MiXCR and keeps one entry per CDR3 protein. The data hold 750,000 to 950,000 distinct CDR3 sequences, with 46% observed a single time. The sample comprised blood. Receptors were obtained from a girl aged 10 to 17 with multiple sclerosis.

This clonotype was detected a few times. This rearrangement joins TRBV10-3 to TRBJ2-7; D perhaps matches TRBD2 (6 bases). V shed 1 base and J shed 3 bases, with 16 bases lying between them. The CDR3 is made up of 16 amino acids. Germline assignment: CDR1 ENHRY and CDR2 SYGVKD. CDR3 region: CAISEWGEAVDYEQYF. For the CDR3, the DNA is TGTGCCATCAGTGAGTGGGGGGAGGCCGTTGACTACGAGCAGTACTTC.

V gene TRBV29-1 combines with J gene TRBJ2-3, with TRBD1 identical over 9 bases. The V gene end was trimmed by 6 bases and the J gene end by 2 bases; junction bases not matched to a gene: 12. CDR3 length: 16 amino acids. CDR1 SQVTM and CDR2 ANQGSEA come from the germline V gene. The CDR3 protein is CSVTDRGTGITDTQYF. DNA for the CDR3: TGCAGCGTCACAGACCGGGGGACAGGGATCACAGATACGCAGTATTTT.

This clonotype has a handful of counts. The chain joins TRBV12-3 or TRBV12-4 to TRBJ2-3; TRBD2 aligns across 15 bases. The CDR3 covers 16 residues. After removal of 1 base from V and 6 bases from J, the junction contained 2 bases not matched to a gene. This chain's CDR3 is CASSLGTSGRVDTQYF. DNA of the CDR3: TGTGCCAGCAGTTTAGGGACTAGCGGGAGGGTGGATACGCAGTATTTT.

The V and J genes are TRBV6-2 or TRBV6-3 and TRBJ2-5, with a tentative D call TRBD1 (6 bases). Between the trimmed V and J ends, which lost 6 bases and 12 bases, there was a span of 14 bases. CDR3 size: 11 residues. CDR1 and CDR2 from the germline V gene are MNHEY and SVGEGT. CDR3 sequence reads: CASRTGTTEYF. The CDR3 region has the DNA TGTGCCAGCAGAACGGGGACAACGGAGTACTTC.

V gene TRBV24-1 combines with J gene TRBJ2-5; 8 positions agree with TRBD2. The CDR3 contains 15 residues. The trim removed 3 bases at V and 4 bases at J, leaving 6 bases unmatched. Germline V lookup: CDR1 KGHDR, CDR2 SFDVKD. The CDR3 loop is CATSDPGLAGETQYF. The CDR3 region has the DNA TGTGCCACCAGTGATCCTGGCCTAGCGGGAGAGACCCAGTACTTC.

This clonotype was picked up a small number of times. V usage is TRBV10-3 and J usage is TRBJ2-7, with 7 bases aligning to TRBD2. V shed 3 bases and J 0 bases; nucleotides not matched to a gene: 5. CDR3 size: 15 residues. The germline V gene has CDR1 ENHRY and CDR2 SYGVKD. The CDR3 is CAISDVRERSYEQYF. The CDR3 nucleotides read TGTGCCATCAGTGACGTGCGGGAGCGCTCCTACGAGCAGTACTTC.

The chain couples TRBV9 to TRBJ2-2; D remains ambiguous. Germline CDR1 is SGDLS and CDR2 is YYNGEE. V shed 5 bases and J shed 4 bases, with 3 bases lying between them. The CDR3 is 11 residues long. The CDR3 spells CASRFTGELFF. The CDR3 DNA is TGTGCCAGCAGGTTCACCGGGGAGCTGTTTTTT.

This chain links TRBV27 with TRBJ2-7; tentatively, D is TRBD2 (6 bases). CDR1 and CDR2 from the germline V gene are MNHEY and SMNVEV (reference sequence). This CDR3 spans 12 amino acids. V was cut by 7 bases and J by 2 bases, with 9 bases left in between. The CDR3 here is CASISGAYEQYF. In DNA form, the CDR3 reads TGTGCCAGCATTTCGGGGGCCTACGAGCAGTACTTC.

This CDR3 is CASSHPKRTWNEKLFF. The CDR3 bases are TGCGCCAGCAGCCATCCAAAGAGGACGTGGAATGAAAAACTGTTTTTT. This chain connects TRBV4-1 to TRBJ1-4; D gene uncertain. Germline V CDR1 and CDR2: MGHRA, YSYEKL. The CDR3 length is 16 residues. Trimming stripped 3 bases from V and 5 bases from J, with 16 bases between.

The rearrangement joins TRBV4-1 to TRBJ1-4; 8 bases are a match to TRBD1. The CDR3 runs to 15 residues. V shed 0 bases, J shed 10 bases, and the junction held 7 bases outside the gene matches. From germline, CDR1 is MGHRA and CDR2 YSYEKL. The CDR3 DNA reads TGCGCCAGCAGCCAAGATTCGAAACAGGGGGGAAAACTGTTTTTT. Protein product: CASSQDSKQGGKLFF.

The CDR3 nucleotides are TGTGCCAGCAAAGACGGGGCTAGGGACGGCTACACCTTC. Translated: CASKDGARDGYTF. The chain joins TRBV27 to TRBJ1-2; perhaps TRBD1 as D (5 bases). Trimming left V 7 bases short and J 8 bases short, with 17 bases between. This CDR3 contains 13 residues. Germline lookup yields CDR1 MNHEY and CDR2 SMNVEV (reference sequence).

This clonotype appeared a few times. J is TRBJ2-1 and V is TRBV20-1; TRBD2 aligns across 7 bases. The ends lost 1 base at V and 5 bases at J; junction bases unmatched: 11. The CDR3 totals 16 residues. Germline V gene data show CDR1 as DFQATT and CDR2 as SNEGSKA (reference sequence). The CDR3 DNA reads as TGCAGTGCTAGAGTGGGAGGGGAATACCCGCACAATGAGCAGTTCTTC. Translated: CSARVGGEYPHNEQFF.

The chain employs TRBV20-1 and TRBJ2-1; no reliable D call. The germline V and J ends were trimmed by 0 bases and 4 bases, with 7 bases remaining between them. There are 13 residues in the CDR3. Looked up from germline, CDR1 is DFQATT and CDR2 is SNEGSKA (reference sequence). In DNA form, the CDR3 reads TGCAGTGCTAGAGACAGGCCTTACAATGAGCAGTTCTTC. Its translation: CSARDRPYNEQFF.

The CDR3 sequence is CASSLGVGQPIQETQYF. The CDR3 DNA follows: TGTGCCAGCAGTTTGGGTGTAGGCCAGCCCATCCAAGAGACCCAGTACTTC. V is TRBV12-3 or TRBV12-4 and J is TRBJ2-5; D gene unclear. CDR3 length: 17 residues. The V gene lost 3 bases and the J gene lost 1 base, with 18 bases spanning the gap.

The rearrangement joins TRBV20-1 to TRBJ2-7, with D perhaps TRBD2 (6 bases). V was clipped by 6 bases and J by 5 bases, with 23 bases between them. The CDR3 runs to 15 residues. Germline V gene data show CDR1 as DFQATT and CDR2 as SNEGSKA (reference sequence). DNA for the CDR3: TGCAGTGCCCCCCCCCCATCCGGGACTGCACACGAGCAGTACTTC. Residues: CSAPPPSGTAHEQYF.

This clonotype was seen a few times. The rearrangement uses TRBV5-1 and TRBJ2-5; TRBD2 agrees at 12 bases. The J call could be wrong; TRBJ2-7 is a better fit for the DNA end. The CDR3 loop spans 19 amino acids. CDR1 is SGHRS and CDR2 is YFSETQ in the germline V gene. CDR3 in amino acids: CASSLGVGGLAGKTPEQYF. The CDR3 nucleotides read TGCGCCAGCAGCCTTGGGGTGGGTGGACTAGCGGGAAAAACTCCCGAGCAGTACTTC.

This clonotype has just a few counts. CDR3 in DNA: TGTGCCAGCAGTTTGACACGGACCCCGGGCACTGAAGCTTTCTTT. The encoded protein is CASSLTRTPGTEAFF. This chain joins TRBV6-5 and TRBJ1-1; D is undetermined. V gave up 4 bases and J gave up 4 bases, with 16 bases separating them. Germline V lookup: CDR1 MNHEY, CDR2 SVGAGI. CDR3 length equals 15 residues.

This chain uses TRBV20-1 with TRBJ1-1; D call uncertain. The CDR3 spans 11 residues. Germline V CDR1 and CDR2: DFQATT, SNEGSKA (reference sequence). V was cut by 6 bases and J by 8 bases, with 13 bases left in between. CDR3 loop: CSALYGPEAFF. The CDR3 DNA sequence: TGCAGTGCCCTATATGGACCCGAAGCTTTCTTT.

The rearrangement links TRBV6-6 to TRBJ1-4; possible D gene TRBD1, 6 bases. Trimming cost V 2 bases and J 0 bases, with 10 bases left between them. The CDR3 is made up of 16 amino acids. CDR1 and CDR2 (germline): MNHNY, SVGAGI (reference sequence). CDR3 loop: CASSYRGGSTNEKLFF. DNA of the CDR3: TGTGCCAGCAGTTACAGGGGGGGATCAACTAATGAAAAACTGTTTTTT.

This clonotype was recorded once. This chain links TRBV6-5 with TRBJ1-6, with D maybe TRBD1 (6 bases). V lost 6 bases and J lost 6, with 18 bases in between. The CDR3 contains 16 residues. From germline, CDR1 is MNHEY and CDR2 SVGAGI. For the CDR3, the DNA is TGTGCCAGCAGACCTGGACCGGGGGCGGGTAATTCACCCCTCCACTTT. It is translated as CASRPGPGAGNSPLHF.

In its sample, this clonotype was seen a few times. The chain joins TRBV9 to TRBJ2-7, with D hard to call. Germline CDR1 reads SGDLS; CDR2 reads YYNGEE. Trimming stripped 2 bases from V and 6 bases from J, with 12 bases between. The CDR3 spans 13 residues. In DNA, the CDR3 is TGTGCCAGCAGCGTGGACGCCTCGGGCGAGCAGTACTTC. The encoded protein is CASSVDASGEQYF.

This chain connects TRBV24-1 to TRBJ1-5; possibly TRBD1 for D (5 bases). The CDR3 consists of 15 residues. Germline V gene data show CDR1 as KGHDR and CDR2 as SFDVKD. V lost 2 bases and J 6 bases, leaving 13 bases between the germline ends. CDR3 coding DNA: TGTGCCACCAGTGATTCGGAGCAGGGCACTCAGCCCCAGCATTTT. Translated: CATSDSEQGTQPQHF.

The CDR3 loop reads CATSSFSFTDTQYF. DNA for the CDR3: TGTGCCACCTCAAGCTTTTCTTTCACAGATACGCAGTATTTT. The chain combines TRBV6-6 with TRBJ2-3; D is unresolved. The CDR3 length is 14 residues. Deletions cut 10 bases from V and 2 bases from J, with 16 bases between. Germline CDR1 reads MNHNY; CDR2 reads SVGAGI (reference sequence).

The rearrangement joins TRBV5-1 to TRBJ2-7, with D perhaps TRBD1 (5 bases). V lost 4 bases and J lost 2, with 10 bases in between. Germline assignment: CDR1 SGHRS and CDR2 YFSETQ. The CDR3 contains 13 residues. Here the CDR3 reads CASSLRDTYEQYF. The CDR3, as DNA: TGCGCCAGCAGCCTCAGGGATACCTACGAGCAGTACTTC.

The rearrangement links TRBV5-6 to TRBJ2-7; D is unclear. Germline V gives CDR1 SGHDT, CDR2 YYEEEE. The CDR3 covers 18 residues. Deletions cut 1 base from V and 2 bases from J, with 22 bases between. Written as DNA, the CDR3 is TGTGCCAGCAGCTTGCTCACGGGTGTTGGACGGTCAGCCTACGAGCAGTACTTC. Its protein is CASSLLTGVGRSAYEQYF.

This rearrangement joins TRBV20-1 to TRBJ2-6; TRBD2 aligns across 14 bases. V gave up 2 bases and J gave up 2 bases; unmatched junction bases: 5. Germline V gene sequence: CDR1 DFQATT, CDR2 SNEGSKA (reference sequence). The CDR3 loop spans 18 amino acids. This chain's CDR3 is CSARKAGLAGAGANVLTF. CDR3 DNA: TGCAGTGCTAGAAAGGCGGGACTAGCGGGAGCTGGGGCCAACGTCCTGACTTTC.

The chain employs TRBV27 and TRBJ2-7; D tentatively fits TRBD1 or TRBD2 (5 bases each). This CDR3 spans 13 amino acids. CDR1 and CDR2 (germline): MNHEY, SMNVEV (reference sequence). V gave up 3 bases and J gave up 3 bases, with 9 bases separating them. CDR3 amino acids: CASSFRGNYEQYF. The CDR3 DNA reads TGTGCCAGCAGTTTTCGGGGCAACTACGAGCAGTACTTC.

This clonotype appeared a few times. This rearrangement joins TRBV6-5 to TRBJ1-5; possible D gene TRBD1, 6 bases. Between the trimmed V and J ends, which lost 7 bases and 4 bases, there was a span of 11 bases. Germline V gene lookup returns CDR1 MNHEY and CDR2 SVGAGI. CDR3 length: 13 residues. CDR3 protein: CASKQGNNQPQHF. The CDR3 nucleotides are TGTGCCAGCAAGCAGGGGAATAATCAGCCCCAGCATTTT.

This chain joins TRBV27 and TRBJ2-7, with TRBD1 matching over 8 bases. The germline CDR1 and CDR2 sequences are MNHEY and SMNVEV (reference sequence). V gave up 5 bases and J gave up 4 bases; unmatched junction bases: 10. This CDR3 spans 15 amino acids. This CDR3 is CASSAAGTGEYEQYF. CDR3 nucleotide sequence: TGTGCCAGCAGTGCCGCCGGGACAGGAGAATACGAGCAGTACTTC.

The table lists this clonotype with a few counts. The chain's CDR3 is CASRLGLAGGPVNEQFF. The DNA for the CDR3 is TGTGCCAGCAGACTCGGGCTAGCGGGAGGGCCTGTCAATGAGCAGTTCTTC. This rearrangement joins TRBV12-3 or TRBV12-4 to TRBJ2-1; 12 nucleotides match TRBD2. V gave up 6 bases and J gave up 6 bases; unmatched junction bases: 12. The CDR3 loop spans 17 amino acids.